In its sample, the clone carrying this TCR beta chain was seen a few times. The antigen is undetermined. Indicated time point: newly diagnosed GD, antithyroid drugs for less than 3 months. Researchers made the TCR library from RNA that was extracted from PBMCs. The sample comes from a study of regulatory T cells in long-lasting Graves disease. Study-level results: Sample size, which was small, may have reduced accuracy. Segments TRBV28, TRBJ1-2 and TRBJ2-5 showed preferential usage in persistent disease.

CDR1 is GTSNPN, CDR2 SVGIG, per germline (reference sequence). The V gene lost 3 bases and the J gene lost 4 bases, with 15 bases spanning the gap. CDR3 size: 14 residues. Through Arm-PCR of CDR3 regions and iRepertoire HTBI primers, TCR beta libraries were built. TCRdb called the multiplex PCR reads again in MiXCR, with one record for every CDR3 protein. The sample includes around 500,000 distinct CDR3 sequences, roughly 14% of them seen just once. The data also belong to a second study, concerning T cells in Graves' hyperthyroidism and ophthalmopathy. In that study: Aged 18 to 65, the patients had hyperthyroidism that was newly diagnosed and had lasted under 2 months. Median prediction lead before ophthalmopathy onset was 5 to 7 months with the model.

This sequence was found in a man aged 25 to 45 with Graves disease. The sample was peripheral blood mononuclear cells (PBMCs), taken at new diagnosis, from a patient treated with antithyroid drugs. The chain carries TRBV30 and TRBJ1-2, with unresolved D. CDR3 residues: CAWRERIRTYGYTF. The CDR3 nucleotides read TGTGCCTGGAGGGAAAGGATCCGGACCTATGGCTACACCTTC.